The rows below give T cell receptor beta chains drawn from one sample of a study of T cells in Graves' hyperthyroidism and ophthalmopathy. TCRdb re-called the multiplex PCR reads with MiXCR, one entry per CDR3 protein. This sample has more than 500,000 distinct CDR3 sequences, with 15% to 20% found just once. Sample: blood. Receptors originate from a woman aged 25-40 years with Graves' hyperthyroidism. Each CDR3 is given with its conserved first and last residue. A D gene is named only where the DNA matches it firmly. Only part of the rows carry a size: once, few, many, or a class if the clone is expanded.

>TRBV6-1|TRBJ2-7|many|12|NA
CASSPNGLEQYF
TGTGCCAGCAGTCCAAACGGGCTCGAGCAGTACTTC
>TRBV13|TRBJ2-7|NA|14|TRBD1
CASSRRTGSNEQYF
TGTGCCAGCAGCCGACGGACAGGGTCCAACGAGCAGTACTTC
>TRBV19|TRBJ2-7|NA|19|TRBD1
CASRPTSPGTGVGNYEQYF
TGTGCCAGTAGACCTACTTCCCCCGGGACAGGGGTCGGCAACTACGAGCAGTACTTC
>TRBV7-2|TRBJ1-6|few|13|NA
CASSLDLRAPLHF
TGTGCCAGCAGCTTAGATCTCCGGGCACCCCTCCACTTT
>TRBV19|TRBJ1-5|NA|12|NA
CATSGQYQPQHF
TGTGCCACCTCAGGACAATATCAGCCCCAGCATTTT
>TRBV18|TRBJ1-3|once|17|NA
CASSPKGQMSSGNTIYF
TGTGCCAGCTCACCGAAAGGACAGATGAGCTCTGGAAACACCATATATTTT
>TRBV29-1|TRBJ1-1|NA|12|TRBD1
CSVDRAGTEAFF
TGCAGCGTGGACAGGGCAGGGACTGAAGCTTTCTTT
>TRBV4-2|TRBJ1-1|few|14|NA
CASSQWRMNTEAFF
TGTGCCAGCAGCCAATGGAGGATGAACACTGAAGCTTTCTTT
>TRBV15|TRBJ2-5|many|16|TRBD2
CATSRGGTSGPETQYF
TGTGCCACCAGCAGAGGAGGGACTAGTGGACCTGAGACCCAGTACTTC
>TRBV6-2/TRBV6-3|TRBJ2-3|many|15|NA
CASTTSSPAPDTQYF
TGTGCCAGCACCACCTCGAGTCCGGCCCCAGATACGCAGTATTTT
>TRBV29-1|TRBJ2-5|NA|13|TRBD1
CSVEGDRVWTQYF
TGCAGCGTTGAGGGGGACAGGGTTTGGACCCAGTACTTC
>TRBV18|TRBJ1-4|many|14|TRBD1
CASSFRDSNEKLFF
TGTGCCAGCTCATTCCGGGACAGTAATGAAAAACTGTTTTTT
>TRBV5-1|TRBJ2-5|NA|15|NA
CASTRGGENHETQYF
TGCGCCAGCACGAGGGGCGGGGAAAATCACGAGACCCAGTACTTC
>TRBV27|TRBJ1-1|few|16|NA
CASGLQSQIRASEAFF
TGTGCCAGCGGCCTTCAATCCCAGATCAGGGCGTCTGAAGCTTTCTTT
>TRBV20-1|TRBJ2-1|NA|13|TRBD2
CSARGGSYNELFF
TGCAGTGCTAGGGGCGGGAGCTACAATGAGCTGTTCTTC
>TRBV6-2/TRBV6-3|TRBJ2-5|NA|16|TRBD1
CASSATGGLGQETQYF
TGTGCCAGCAGTGCCACAGGGGGCTTAGGGCAAGAGACCCAGTACTTC
>TRBV20-1|TRBJ1-2|few|15|TRBD1
CSARDPRTGGGGYTF
TGCAGTGCTAGAGATCCTCGGACAGGGGGTGGTGGCTACACCTTC
>TRBV30|TRBJ1-2|many|13|TRBD1
CAYPSTGQYGYTF
TGTGCCTATCCATCGACAGGGCAGTATGGCTACACCTTC
>TRBV19|TRBJ2-1|NA|15|NA
CASSITTATANEQFF
TGTGCCAGTAGTATCACGACGGCTACTGCCAATGAGCAGTTCTTC
>TRBV12-3/TRBV12-4|TRBJ2-7|many|15|TRBD2
CASSLGGMSSYEQYF
TGTGCCAGCAGTTTGGGAGGGATGAGCTCCTACGAGCAGTACTTC
>TRBV7-8|TRBJ2-7|NA|15|TRBD2
CTSSKSTSGRGEQYF
TGTACCAGCAGCAAGTCGACTAGCGGGAGAGGGGAGCAGTACTTC
>TRBV6-5|TRBJ2-1|few|13|TRBD2
CASSYAPGGEQFF
TGTGCCAGCAGTTACGCCCCGGGAGGTGAGCAGTTCTTC
>TRBV7-2|TRBJ1-6|few|16|TRBD1
CASRPLSGGNNSPLHF
TGTGCCAGCAGACCGTTGTCAGGGGGGAATAATTCACCCCTCCACTTT
>TRBV27|TRBJ2-1|NA|19|TRBD1
CASSPQGGWGEAIYNEQFF
TGTGCCAGCAGTCCACAGGGGGGATGGGGAGAGGCTATCTACAATGAGCAGTTCTTC
>TRBV24-1|TRBJ2-1|NA|13|NA
CATRGDNYNEQFF
TGTGCCACCAGGGGGGACAACTACAATGAGCAGTTCTTC
>TRBV20-1|TRBJ2-1|NA|16|TRBD1
CSARSAYGTGGNEQFF
TGCAGTGCTAGATCAGCTTACGGGACAGGGGGAAATGAGCAGTTCTTC
>TRBV6-1|TRBJ2-3|many|16|NA
CASSKASLTSTDTQYF
TGTGCCAGCAGCAAGGCTAGCCTAACTAGCACAGATACGCAGTATTTT
>TRBV4-1|TRBJ1-5|NA|16|NA
CASSQGRQESNQPQHF
TGCGCCAGCAGCCAAGGACGGCAAGAAAGCAATCAGCCCCAGCATTTT
>TRBV20-1|TRBJ1-5|NA|13|NA
CSASLAVNQPQHF
TGCAGTGCTAGTCTGGCTGTCAATCAGCCCCAGCATTTT
>TRBV3-1|TRBJ1-4|many|17|NA
CASSQRQTGKDREKLFF
TGTGCCAGCAGCCAACGCCAAACAGGGAAGGATCGGGAAAAACTGTTTTTT
>TRBV7-2|TRBJ2-2|NA|12|NA
CASSFPPGELFF
TGTGCCAGCAGCTTCCCCCCCGGGGAGCTGTTTTTT
>TRBV28|TRBJ1-2|many|16|TRBD1
CASSFQWDRRASGYTF
TGTGCCAGCAGCTTCCAATGGGACAGACGAGCGAGTGGCTACACCTTC
>TRBV4-1|TRBJ2-1|few|14|NA
CASSQDPGSNEQFF
TGCGCCAGCAGCCAAGACCCGGGGTCAAATGAGCAGTTCTTC
>TRBV30|TRBJ2-7|NA|13|NA
CAWCVGTPYEQYF
TGTGCCTGGTGCGTGGGGACCCCCTACGAGCAGTACTTC
>TRBV19|TRBJ1-6|few|15|NA
CASSITGDGTSPLHF
TGTGCCAGTAGTATAACTGGGGACGGGACGTCACCCCTCCACTTT
>TRBV2|TRBJ1-1|NA|19|NA
CASSGFSGTSRGGETEAFF
TGTGCCAGCAGCGGATTTTCCGGGACATCCCGAGGGGGGGAAACTGAAGCTTTCTTT
>TRBV9|TRBJ2-1|many|15|NA
CASSGQASAGNEQFF
TGTGCCAGCAGCGGACAGGCCTCGGCTGGGAATGAGCAGTTCTTC
>TRBV28|TRBJ2-7|once|15|TRBD2
CASRRGLAGGNEQYF
TGTGCCAGCAGACGAGGACTAGCGGGAGGGAACGAGCAGTACTTC
>TRBV5-1|TRBJ1-4|NA|14|TRBD1
CASGTGGSNEKLFF
TGCGCCAGCGGCACAGGGGGCTCAAATGAAAAACTGTTTTTT
>TRBV11-2|TRBJ2-7|many|14|NA
CASSYPVGSYEQYF
TGTGCCAGCAGCTACCCAGTTGGGTCCTACGAGCAGTACTTC
>TRBV18|TRBJ1-2|many|13|TRBD1
CASSDRGLYGYTF
TGTGCCAGCTCCGACAGGGGTCTATATGGCTACACCTTC
>TRBV7-9|TRBJ1-1|few|14|TRBD1
CASSPKQGRAEAFF
TGTGCCAGCAGCCCAAAACAGGGGAGGGCTGAAGCTTTCTTT
>TRBV3-1|TRBJ1-1|many|15|NA
CASSQDRTAATEAFF
TGTGCCAGCAGCCAAGATAGAACAGCGGCTACTGAAGCTTTCTTT